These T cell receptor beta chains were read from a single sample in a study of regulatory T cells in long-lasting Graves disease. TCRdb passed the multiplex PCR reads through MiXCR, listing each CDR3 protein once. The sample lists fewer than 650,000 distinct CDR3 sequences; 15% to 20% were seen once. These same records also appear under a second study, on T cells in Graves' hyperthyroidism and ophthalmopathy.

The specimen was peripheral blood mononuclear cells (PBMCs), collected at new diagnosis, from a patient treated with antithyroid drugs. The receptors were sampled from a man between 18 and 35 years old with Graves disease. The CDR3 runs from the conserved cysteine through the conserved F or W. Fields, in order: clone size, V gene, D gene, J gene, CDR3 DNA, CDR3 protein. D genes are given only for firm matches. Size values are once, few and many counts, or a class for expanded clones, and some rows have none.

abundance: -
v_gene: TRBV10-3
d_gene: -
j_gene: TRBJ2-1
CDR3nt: TGTGCCATCAGGGAAGTAGTGGCAGGTAATGAGCAGTTCTTC
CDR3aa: CAIREVVAGNEQFF

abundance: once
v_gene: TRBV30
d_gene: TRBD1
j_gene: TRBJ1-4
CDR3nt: TGTGCCTGGGCACAGGGGAATAATGAAAAACTGTTTTTT
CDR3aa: CAWAQGNNEKLFF

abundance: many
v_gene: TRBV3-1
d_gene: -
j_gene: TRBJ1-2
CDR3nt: TGTGCCAGCAGCAGGGCCTCGGACAGCCATGGCTACACCTTC
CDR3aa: CASSRASDSHGYTF

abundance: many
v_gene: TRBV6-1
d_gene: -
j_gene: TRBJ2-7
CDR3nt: TGTGCCAGCAGAACCGGACAGCACTACGAGCAGTACTTC
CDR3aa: CASRTGQHYEQYF

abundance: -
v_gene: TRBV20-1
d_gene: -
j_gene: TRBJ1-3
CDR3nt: TGCAGTGCTAGAGATGGGAAAGCCTCTAGAAACACCATATATTTT
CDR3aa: CSARDGKASRNTIYF

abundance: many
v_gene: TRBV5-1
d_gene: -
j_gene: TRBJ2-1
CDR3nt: TGCGCCAGCAGCTTTACGATGGACGGATACAATGAGCAGTTCTTC
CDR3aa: CASSFTMDGYNEQFF

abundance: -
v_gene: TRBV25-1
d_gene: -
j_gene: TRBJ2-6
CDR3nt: TGTGCCAGCAGTGCAATTTCTGGGGCCAACGTCCTGACTTTC
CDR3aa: CASSAISGANVLTF

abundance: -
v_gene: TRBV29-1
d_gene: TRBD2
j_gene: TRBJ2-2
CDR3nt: TGCAGCGTGCCGGGACTAGCGGGCGGGGAGCTGTTTTTT
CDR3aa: CSVPGLAGGELFF

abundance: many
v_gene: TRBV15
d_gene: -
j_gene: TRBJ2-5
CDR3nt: TGTGCCACCAGCAGAGGTTTCGGGAGACGCCAAGAGACCCAGTACTTC
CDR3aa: CATSRGFGRRQETQYF

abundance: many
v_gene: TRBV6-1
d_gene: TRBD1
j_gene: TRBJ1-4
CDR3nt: TGTGCCAGCAGTCCACAGGGGGCAGGTGAAAAACTGTTTTTT
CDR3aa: CASSPQGAGEKLFF

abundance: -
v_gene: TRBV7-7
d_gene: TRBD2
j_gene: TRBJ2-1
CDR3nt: TGTGCTAGCAGCCTAACCCTTGGGACTAGCGGGACTAAGCAGTTCTTC
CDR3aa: CASSLTLGTSGTKQFF

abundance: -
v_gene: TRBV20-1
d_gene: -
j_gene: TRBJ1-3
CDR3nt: TGCAGTGCTAGGGGAATCGAGGGAAACACCATATATTTT
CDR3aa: CSARGIEGNTIYF

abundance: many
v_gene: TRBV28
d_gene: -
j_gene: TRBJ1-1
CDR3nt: TGTGCCAGCAGTTTGTCGCAGGGGCAGACTGAAGCTTTCTTT
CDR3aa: CASSLSQGQTEAFF

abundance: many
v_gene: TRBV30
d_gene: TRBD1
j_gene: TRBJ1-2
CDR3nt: TGTGCCTGGAGTGTACTCAGTACAGGGGGTTGGCGGGGCTACACCTTC
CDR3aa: CAWSVLSTGGWRGYTF

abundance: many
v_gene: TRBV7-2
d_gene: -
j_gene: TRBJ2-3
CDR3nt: TGTGCCAGCGGGAAGGCGGCAGATACGCAGTATTTT
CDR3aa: CASGKAADTQYF

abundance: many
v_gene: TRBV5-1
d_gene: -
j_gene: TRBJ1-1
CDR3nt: TGCGCCAGCAGTTCTGGCAGACCTTATACCATCAAGAACACTGAAGCTTTCTTT
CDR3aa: CASSSGRPYTIKNTEAFF

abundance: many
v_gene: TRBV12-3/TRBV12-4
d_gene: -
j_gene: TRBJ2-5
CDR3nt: TGTGCCAGCACCCTAGGGGCAGGGGATGAGACCCAGTACTTC
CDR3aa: CASTLGAGDETQYF

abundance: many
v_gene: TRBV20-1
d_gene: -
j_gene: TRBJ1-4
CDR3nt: TGCAGCCCTAAACAGGCCTCGATTAATGAAAAACTGTTTTTT
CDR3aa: CSPKQASINEKLFF

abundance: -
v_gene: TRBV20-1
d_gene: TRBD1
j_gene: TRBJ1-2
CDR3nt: TGCAGTGCTAGAGATAGGGGACAGGGCAACTATGGCTACACCTTC
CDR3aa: CSARDRGQGNYGYTF

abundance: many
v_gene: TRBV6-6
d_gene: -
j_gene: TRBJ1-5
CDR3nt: TGTGCCAGCAGTTACTCGGCAGGGAATCAGCCCCAGCATTTT
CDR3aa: CASSYSAGNQPQHF

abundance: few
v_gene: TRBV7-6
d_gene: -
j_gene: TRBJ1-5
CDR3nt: TGTGCCAGCAGCTTAGACTTGGCTAGCAATCAGCCCCAGCATTTT
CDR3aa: CASSLDLASNQPQHF

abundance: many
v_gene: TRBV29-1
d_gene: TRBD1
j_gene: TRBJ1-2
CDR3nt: TGCAGCGTTGAAACGGACAGGGGGGGTGGCTACACCTTC
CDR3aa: CSVETDRGGGYTF

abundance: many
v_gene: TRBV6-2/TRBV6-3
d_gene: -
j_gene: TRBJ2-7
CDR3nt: TGTGCCAGCAGTTACGTGGGGCCCTCCTACGAGCAGTACTTC
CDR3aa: CASSYVGPSYEQYF

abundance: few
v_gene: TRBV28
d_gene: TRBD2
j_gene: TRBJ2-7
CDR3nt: TGTGCCAGCAGTTTAGCGGGAGGAGGTCCCTACGAGCAGTACTTC
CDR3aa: CASSLAGGGPYEQYF

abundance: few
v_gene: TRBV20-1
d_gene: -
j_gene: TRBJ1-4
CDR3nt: TGCAGTGCCCATTACCAGGGCGGGGAACTGTTTTTT
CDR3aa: CSAHYQGGELFF

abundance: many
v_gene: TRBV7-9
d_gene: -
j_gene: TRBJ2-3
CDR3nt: TGTGCCAGCAGCCGCGGCATGAGCACAGATACGCAGTATTTT
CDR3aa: CASSRGMSTDTQYF

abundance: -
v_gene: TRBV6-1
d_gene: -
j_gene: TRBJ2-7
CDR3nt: TGTGCCATCCTGGACAACTCCTACGAGCAGTACTTC
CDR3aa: CAILDNSYEQYF

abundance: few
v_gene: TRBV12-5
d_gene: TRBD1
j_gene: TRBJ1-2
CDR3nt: TGTGCTAGTGCCCCCTCGGGACAGGGAAACTATGGCTACACCTTC
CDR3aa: CASAPSGQGNYGYTF

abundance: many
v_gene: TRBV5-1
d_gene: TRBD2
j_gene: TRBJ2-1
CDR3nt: TGCGCCAGCAGCCCCGGGACTAGCGGAGTTAATGAGCAGTTCTTC
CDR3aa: CASSPGTSGVNEQFF

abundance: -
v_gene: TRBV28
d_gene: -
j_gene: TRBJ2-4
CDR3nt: TGTGCCAGCAGGCGTGCCCTGGGACGACGGGCCAAAAACATTCAGTACTTC
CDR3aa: CASRRALGRRAKNIQYF

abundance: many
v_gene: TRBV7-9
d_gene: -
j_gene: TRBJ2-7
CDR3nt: TGTGCCAGCAGCTGCCGGGCACATAGCTCCTACGAGCAGTACTTC
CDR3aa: CASSCRAHSSYEQYF

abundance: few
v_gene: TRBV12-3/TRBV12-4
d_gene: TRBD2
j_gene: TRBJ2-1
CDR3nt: TGTGCCAGCAGCACCGGGACTAGCCCCTACAATGAGCAGTTCTTC
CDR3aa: CASSTGTSPYNEQFF

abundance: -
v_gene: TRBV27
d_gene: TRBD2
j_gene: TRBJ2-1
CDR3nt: TGTGCCAGCAGTTTACGGCTAGCGGGAGCATATGAGCAGTTCTTC
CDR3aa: CASSLRLAGAYEQFF

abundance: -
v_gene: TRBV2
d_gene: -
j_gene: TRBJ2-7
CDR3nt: -
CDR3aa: CASRVGGSDEQYFGPGTRLKTF

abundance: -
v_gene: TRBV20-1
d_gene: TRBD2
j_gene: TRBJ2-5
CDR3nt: TGCAGTGCTACGGGGGGTGGGCAAGAGACCCAGTACTTC
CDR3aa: CSATGGGQETQYF

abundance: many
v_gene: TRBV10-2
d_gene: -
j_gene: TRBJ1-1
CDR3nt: TGCGCCAGCAGGGCCCATAACACTGAAGCTTTCTTT
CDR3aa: CASRAHNTEAFF

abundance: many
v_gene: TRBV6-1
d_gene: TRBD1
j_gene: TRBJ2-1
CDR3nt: TGTGCCAGCAGCGACGTGGGGACAGGGCTTTGGGAGCAGTTCTTC
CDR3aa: CASSDVGTGLWEQFF

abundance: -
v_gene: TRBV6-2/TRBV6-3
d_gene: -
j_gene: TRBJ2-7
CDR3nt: TGTGCCAGCAGTAACACAGCCCCTGGCGAGCAGTACTTC
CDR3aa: CASSNTAPGEQYF

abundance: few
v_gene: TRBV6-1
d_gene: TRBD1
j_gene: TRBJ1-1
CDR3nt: TGTGCCAGCATGGACAGGGAGATCATGAACACTGAAGCTTTCTTT
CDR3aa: CASMDREIMNTEAFF

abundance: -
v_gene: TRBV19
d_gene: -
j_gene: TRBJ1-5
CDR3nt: TGTGCCAGTAGACCCCCGGGATCGTCACATCAGCCCCAGCATTTT
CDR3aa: CASRPPGSSHQPQHF

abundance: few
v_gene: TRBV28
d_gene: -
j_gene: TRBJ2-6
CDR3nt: TGTGCCAGCAGTTTAGGGCAAGGGGCCAACGTCCTGACTTTC
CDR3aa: CASSLGQGANVLTF

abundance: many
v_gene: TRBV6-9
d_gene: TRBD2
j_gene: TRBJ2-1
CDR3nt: TGTGCCAGCAGTTACGTTAGCGGGAGATGGAATGAGCAGTTCTTC
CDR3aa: CASSYVSGRWNEQFF

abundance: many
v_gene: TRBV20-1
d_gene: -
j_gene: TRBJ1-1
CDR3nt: TGCAGTGCTAGAGGAGCAGGTAACACTGAAGCTTTCTTT
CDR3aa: CSARGAGNTEAFF

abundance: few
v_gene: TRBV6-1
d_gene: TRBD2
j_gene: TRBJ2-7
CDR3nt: TGTGCCAGCAGTGAAGACCGCCTAGCGGGAGTATTCTACGAGCAGTACTTC
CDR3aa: CASSEDRLAGVFYEQYF

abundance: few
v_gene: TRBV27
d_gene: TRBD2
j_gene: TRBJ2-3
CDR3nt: TGTGCCAGCAGTTTAAAGGGGAGGGTGTCAGATACGCAGTATTTT
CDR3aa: CASSLKGRVSDTQYF

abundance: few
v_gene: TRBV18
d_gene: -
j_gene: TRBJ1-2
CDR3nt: TGTGCCAGCTCACCACCGCAAAGGGTCTATGGCTACACCTTC
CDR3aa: CASSPPQRVYGYTF

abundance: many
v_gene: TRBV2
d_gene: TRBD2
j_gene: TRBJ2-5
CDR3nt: TGTGCCAGCAGTGTACTAGGCGGGAGGTACCAAGAGACCCAGTACTTC
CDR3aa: CASSVLGGRYQETQYF

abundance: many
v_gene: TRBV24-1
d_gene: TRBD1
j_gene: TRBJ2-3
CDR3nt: TGTGCCACCAGTGATCCTCGGGACAGGGCAGATACGCAGTATTTT
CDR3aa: CATSDPRDRADTQYF

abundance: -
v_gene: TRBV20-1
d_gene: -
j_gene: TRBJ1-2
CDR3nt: TGCAGTGCTAGAGACCCTACAGGGAGCTATGGCTACACCTTC
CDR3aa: CSARDPTGSYGYTF

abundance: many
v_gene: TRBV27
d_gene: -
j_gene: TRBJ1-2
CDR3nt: TGTGCCAGCAGTTTAAAATCAGGGCTCAACTATGGCTACACCTTC
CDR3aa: CASSLKSGLNYGYTF

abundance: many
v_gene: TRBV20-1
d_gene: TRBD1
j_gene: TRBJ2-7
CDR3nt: TGCAGTGCTAATAGGGACAGCCCAAATACCTCCTACGAGCAGTACTTC
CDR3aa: CSANRDSPNTSYEQYF

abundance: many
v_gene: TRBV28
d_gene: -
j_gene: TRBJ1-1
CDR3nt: TGTGCCAGCAGGTTCAGGGGCACTGAAGCTTTCTTT
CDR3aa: CASRFRGTEAFF

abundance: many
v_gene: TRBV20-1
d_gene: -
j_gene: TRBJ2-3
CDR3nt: TGCAGCGCCCTAGCTGGAGGGAGCACAGATACGCAGTATTTT
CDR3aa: CSALAGGSTDTQYF

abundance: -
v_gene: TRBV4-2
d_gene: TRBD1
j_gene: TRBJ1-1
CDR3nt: TGTGCCAGCAGCGGACGACAGGGGAAGAACACTGAAGCTTTCTTT
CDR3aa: CASSGRQGKNTEAFF